These 23 T cell receptor beta chains were all obtained from the same sample, sequenced in a study of beta chain features in type 1 diabetes. Study-wide points: Patients with Type 1 diabetes showed moderately but significantly shorter TCRB CDR3s in all four CD4+ subsets.

TCRB transcripts that were expressed got sequenced, as all of the isolated RNA had been reverse transcribed. TCRdb keeps only in-frame clones here, not all; method: immunoSEQ multiplex PCR. The data show about 390,000 clones, over 8.5% seen once. The antigens of these receptors remain unknown. Sequencing was performed on central memory CD4+ T cells from blood. All receptors derive from a man aged 25-45 years with type 1 diabetes.

This clone has more than one count but fewer than ten. The V call is TRBV18, the J call TRBJ1-1, with a tentative D call TRBD1 (5 bases). The ends were cut back, 0 bases at V and 4 bases at J, with 12 bases in the middle. From germline, CDR1 is KGHSH and CDR2 LQKENI. The CDR3 has 15 residues. In DNA, the CDR3 is TGTGCCAGCTCACCACCGGGGACCCCCAGCACTGAAGCTTTCTTT. Translating gives CASSPPGTPSTEAFF.

This sequence joins TRBV5-4 and TRBJ2-3; 7 positions agree with TRBD1. The V gene end was trimmed by 9 bases and the J gene end by 0 bases; junction bases not matched to a gene: 10. The CDR3 runs 15 residues. The germline V gene encodes CDR1 SGHNT and CDR2 YYREEE (reference sequence). The CDR3 nucleotides read TGTGCCACCGGTAACAGGGGTGAGAGCACAGATACGCAGTATTTT. Amino acids: CATGNRGESTDTQYF.

This clone was seen a few times. The chain joins TRBV27 to TRBJ1-2; 8 nucleotides agree with TRBD1. The CDR3 extends over 18 amino acids. Germline-derived CDR1 and CDR2 are MNHEY and SMNVEV (reference sequence). The V gene end was trimmed by 5 bases and the J gene end by 6 bases; junction bases not matched to a gene: 20. The CDR3: CASSPWTGNTYGGHGYTF. As DNA, the CDR3 is TGTGCCAGCAGTCCCTGGACAGGGAATACTTATGGGGGGCATGGCTACACCTTC.

At least ten counts were recorded for this clone. This rearrangement joins TRBV9 to TRBJ1-1; D ambiguous. The CDR3 length is 15 residues. Germline V gene data show CDR1 as SGDLS and CDR2 as YYNGEE. Trimming took 1 base from V and 0 from J, leaving 10 bases between them. The CDR3 sequence: CASSVRLNMNTEAFF. The CDR3 region has the DNA TGTGCCAGCAGCGTAAGGTTGAATATGAACACTGAAGCTTTCTTT. Looking up the rest from reference TRBV9 and TRBJ1-1 gives the full variable domain: DSGVTQTPKHLITATGQRVTLRCSPRSGDLSVYWYQQSLDQGLQFLIQYYNGEERAKGNILERFSAQQFPDLHSELNLSSLELGDSALYFCASSVRLNMNTEAFFGQGTRLTVV.

The chain is built from TRBV2 and TRBJ2-6, with a tentative D call TRBD1 (6 bases). Trimming left V 6 bases short and J 4 bases short, with 19 bases between. This CDR3 contains 17 residues. CDR1 is SNHLY and CDR2 is FYNNEI in the germline V gene. The chain's CDR3 is CASRFDRTVSGANVLTF. The DNA of the CDR3 is TGTGCCAGCAGATTTGACAGGACGGTTAGCGGGGCCAACGTCCTGACTTTC.

The V call is TRBV6-1, the J call TRBJ1-5; D perhaps matches TRBD1 (6 bases). The germline V and J ends were trimmed by 8 bases and 7 bases, with 12 bases remaining between them. Germline assignment: CDR1 MNHNS and CDR2 SASEGT. The CDR3 covers 12 residues. The CDR3 protein is CASAGEVQPQHF. Written as DNA, the CDR3 is TGTGCCAGCGCAGGGGAGGTGCAGCCCCAGCATTTT.

This chain uses TRBV27 with TRBJ2-1; 8 bases are a match to TRBD1. The CDR3 runs to 13 residues. Germline CDR1 and CDR2: MNHEY and SMNVEV (reference sequence). V shed 6 bases, J shed 7 bases, and the junction held 5 bases outside the gene matches. CDR3 amino acids: CASSTGTGNEQFF. In nucleotides, the CDR3 is TGTGCCAGCAGCACCGGGACAGGAAATGAGCAGTTCTTC.

This clone was detected a few times. The chain has TRBV18 and TRBJ1-4; possibly TRBD1 for D (6 bases). Germline CDR1 KGHSH, CDR2 LQKENI. V shed 6 bases and J shed 7 bases, with 21 bases lying between them. The CDR3 runs to 16 residues. The CDR3 region is CASSSKRPGDFEKLFF. CDR3 in DNA: TGTGCCAGCTCCTCAAAACGGCCAGGGGATTTTGAAAAACTGTTTTTT.

This clone has just a few counts. The chain uses TRBV6-5 and TRBJ2-7; TRBD2 aligns across 7 bases. The V gene's germline CDR1 is MNHEY and CDR2 SVGAGI. The CDR3 contains 15 residues. Germline trimming cut 0 bases from V and 6 bases from J; bases unmatched to any gene: 8. The CDR3 here is CASSYSTSGDVEQYF. The DNA for the CDR3 is TGTGCCAGCAGTTACTCGACCAGCGGGGACGTCGAGCAGTACTTC.

In this sample, this clone turned up a few times. CDR3 bases: TGTGCCAGCAGCTCCCTACTAGCGGGAAGCGGGGAGCAGTACTTC. Translating it yields CASSSLLAGSGEQYF. The chain has TRBV5-6 and TRBJ2-7; TRBD2 matches at 10 bases. The CDR3 runs 15 residues. Germline V gene sequence: CDR1 SGHDT, CDR2 YYEEEE. The V gene end was trimmed by 3 bases and the J gene end by 7 bases; junction bases not matched to a gene: 10.

This clone was counted between two and nine times. This chain uses TRBV11-2 with TRBJ2-3, with D possibly matching TRBD2 (6 bases). The CDR3 is 14 residues long. The V end lost 4 bases, the J end lost 4 bases, and 12 bases lay between the germline ends. Germline CDR1 SGHAT, CDR2 FQNNGV. CDR3 amino acids: CASSSNWGADTQYF. The CDR3 DNA follows: TGTGCCAGCAGCTCTAACTGGGGGGCAGATACGCAGTATTTT. Full variable domain (remainder filled in from reference TRBV11-2 and TRBJ2-3): EAGVAQSPRYKIIEKRQSVAFWCNPISGHATLYWYQQILGQGPKLLIQFQNNGVVDDSQLPKDRFSAERLKGVDSTLKIQPAKLEDSAVYLCASSSNWGADTQYFGPGTRLTVL.

The V gene is TRBV7-9, the J gene TRBJ2-7; a weak D match, TRBD2 (6 bases). The CDR3 spans 14 residues. The V gene's germline CDR1 is SEHNR and CDR2 FQNEAQ (reference sequence). The V and J ends lost 5 bases and 4 bases respectively, with 15 bases between them. Here the CDR3 DNA reads TGTGCCAGCAGCCCCGGGGCGGGACGGTACGAGCAGTACTTC. Encoded protein: CASSPGAGRYEQYF.

V is TRBV7-9 and J is TRBJ1-2, with 9 positions matching TRBD1. The germline gives CDR1 SEHNR, CDR2 FQNEAQ (reference sequence). This CDR3 comprises 13 residues. J gave up 14 bases and V 3 bases, and 10 bases lay outside the gene matches. DNA of the CDR3: TGTGCCAGCAGCTTTCGGGACAGGGAAGTGTGGACCTTC. It codes for CASSFRDREVWTF.

This clone has just a few counts. The chain is built from TRBV15 and TRBJ1-2; D may be TRBD1 (6 bases). The CDR3 is 12 amino acids. Germline CDR1 reads LNHNV; CDR2 reads YYDKDF (reference sequence). V was trimmed by 4 bases and J by 8 bases, leaving 11 bases between them. CDR3 DNA: TGTGCCACCAGCAACAGGGTGGGAGGCTACACCTTC. Its protein product is CATSNRVGGYTF.

The genes are TRBV11-2 and TRBJ2-3; TRBD1 might be the D (6 bases). V was clipped by 3 bases and J by 2 bases, with 15 bases between them. The CDR3 totals 16 residues. Germline assignment: CDR1 SGHAT and CDR2 FQNNGV. DNA of the CDR3: TGTGCCAGCAGCTTCCTCCCCGGGACATTCACAGATACGCAGTATTTT. Protein: CASSFLPGTFTDTQYF.

This sequence joins TRBV9 and TRBJ2-1, with 7 bases that match TRBD2. The CDR3 contains 16 residues. In germline, CDR1 is SGDLS, CDR2 YYNGEE. J was trimmed by 4 bases and V by 4 bases; bases with no gene match: 11. For the CDR3, the DNA is TGTGCCAGCAGCTCGGCCCGTGCTAGCGGATACAATGAGCAGTTCTTC. Translation gives CASSSARASGYNEQFF.

The CDR3 DNA follows: TGTGCCAGTAGTTCTTCGACCACCCTGAGGGGCTACACCTTC. Amino acid sequence: CASSSSTTLRGYTF. The chain has TRBV19 and TRBJ1-2; no reliable D call. The germline V and J ends were trimmed by 5 bases and 8 bases, with 18 bases remaining between them. Germline V gene data show CDR1 as LNHDA and CDR2 as SQIVND (reference sequence). This CDR3 comprises 14 residues.

This clone was observed a few times. The chain carries TRBV11-2 and TRBJ2-4, with unresolved D. The CDR3 is made up of 15 amino acids. CDR1 is SGHAT, CDR2 FQNNGV, per germline. Trimming shortened V by 6 bases and J by 2 bases, and 14 bases separated the two germline ends. Written as DNA, the CDR3 is TGTGCCAGCAGGGCTCAACTGAGCCCCAAAAACATTCAGTACTTC. It is translated as CASRAQLSPKNIQYF.

This clone was seen a few times. The chain recombines TRBV7-3 with TRBJ2-1; no firm D call. CDR3 length equals 16 residues. The V end was cut by 4 bases, the J end by 7 bases, with 20 bases between. Germline V CDR1 and CDR2: SGHTA, FQGTGA. CDR3 sequence: CASSSRGLADRNEQFF. The CDR3, as DNA: TGTGCCAGCAGCTCCCGAGGTCTTGCCGATCGGAATGAGCAGTTCTTC.

The chain recombines TRBV18 with TRBJ2-7; D perhaps matches TRBD2 (5 bases). The CDR3 contains 16 residues. Germline V gene sequence: CDR1 KGHSH, CDR2 LQKENI. V lost 3 bases, J lost 3 bases, and 18 bases lay in between. CDR3 protein: CASSPPLTGSYYEQYF. CDR3 in DNA: TGTGCCAGCTCACCGCCTCTTACGGGGAGTTACTACGAGCAGTACTTC.

Many counts were recorded for this clone. V is TRBV28 and J is TRBJ2-7, with 9 bases aligning to TRBD1. CDR1 and CDR2 (germline): MDHEN, SYDVKM. This CDR3 has 16 residues. V was clipped by 5 bases and J by 1 base; unmatched bases: 9. CDR3 sequence: CASSTRQGGGSYEQYF. The CDR3 nucleotides read TGTGCCAGCAGTACCCGACAGGGGGGAGGGTCCTACGAGCAGTACTTC.

The genes are TRBV7-2 and TRBJ1-2, with D possibly being TRBD1 (5 bases). The CDR3 loop spans 14 amino acids. Germline V gene sequence: CDR1 SGHTA, CDR2 FQGNSA. The V end lost 4 bases, the J end lost 0 bases, and 9 bases lay between the germline ends. The CDR3 loop reads CASSSDSSNYGYTF. The CDR3 bases are TGTGCCAGCAGCTCCGACAGTTCTAACTATGGCTACACCTTC.

This clone was detected many times. The chain uses TRBV18 and TRBJ2-1; D is tentatively TRBD1 or TRBD2 (6 bases each). The V end lost 3 bases, the J end lost 8 bases, and 20 bases lay between the germline ends. This CDR3 is 16 amino acids long. CDR1 is KGHSH and CDR2 is LQKENI in the germline V gene. CDR3 nucleotides: TGTGCCAGCTCACCCAGTGTACCAGGGGAGGAAGATGAGCAGTTCTTC. Protein product: CASSPSVPGEEDEQFF.